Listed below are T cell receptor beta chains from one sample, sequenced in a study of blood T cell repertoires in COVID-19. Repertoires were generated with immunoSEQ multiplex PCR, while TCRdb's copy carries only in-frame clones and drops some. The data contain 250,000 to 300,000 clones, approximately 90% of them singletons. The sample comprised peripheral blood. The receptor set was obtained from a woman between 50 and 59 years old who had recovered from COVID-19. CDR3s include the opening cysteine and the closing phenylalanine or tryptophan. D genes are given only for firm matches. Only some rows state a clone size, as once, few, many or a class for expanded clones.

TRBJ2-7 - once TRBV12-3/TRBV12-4 CASSLLSYEQYF TGTGCCAGCAGTCTGCTATCCTACGAGCAGTACTTC
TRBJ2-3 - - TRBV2 CASTQRRPLADTQYF TGTGCCAGCACCCAAAGGAGGCCTCTGGCAGATACGCAGTATTTT
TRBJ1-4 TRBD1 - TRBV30 CAWSWTGHEKLFF TGTGCCTGGAGTTGGACAGGCCATGAAAAACTGTTTTTT
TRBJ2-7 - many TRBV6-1 CASSEDVGAGGYEQYF TGTGCCAGCAGTGAAGACGTGGGGGCAGGAGGCTACGAGCAGTACTTC
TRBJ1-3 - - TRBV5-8 CASSLRGGRGNTIYF TGTGCCAGCAGCTTGAGGGGGGGCCGTGGAAACACCATATATTTT
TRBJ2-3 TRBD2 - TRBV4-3 CASSQGARSGGGADTQYF TGCGCCAGCAGCCAAGGGGCCAGGAGCGGGGGTGGCGCAGATACGCAGTATTTT
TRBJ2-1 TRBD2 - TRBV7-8 CASSFGGRSSYNEQFF TGTGCCAGCAGCTTCGGCGGGAGGAGTTCCTACAATGAGCAGTTCTTC
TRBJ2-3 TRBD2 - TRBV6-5 CASSQGLALDTQYF TGTGCCAGCAGCCAGGGACTAGCGTTGGATACGCAGTATTTT
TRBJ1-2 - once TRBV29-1 CSAHAGYTF TGCAGCGCCCATGCGGGCTACACCTTC
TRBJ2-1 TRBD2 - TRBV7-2 CASRHTSGRVYNEQFF TGTGCCAGCAGACACACTAGCGGGAGGGTCTACAATGAGCAGTTCTTC
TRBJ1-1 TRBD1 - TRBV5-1 CASSLEQGADTEAFF TGCGCCAGCAGCTTGGAACAGGGGGCGGACACTGAAGCTTTCTTT
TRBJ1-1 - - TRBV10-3 CAISESIGKSGNTEAFF TGTGCCATCAGTGAGTCGATCGGTAAGTCAGGGAACACTGAAGCTTTCTTT
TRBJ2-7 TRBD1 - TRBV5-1 CASSLGSLVDRGSYEQYF TGCGCCAGCAGCTTGGGTTCTCTGGTTGACAGGGGGAGTTACGAGCAGTACTTC
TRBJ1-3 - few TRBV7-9 CASSRVNTIYF TGTGCCAGCAGCCGAGTAAACACCATATATTTT
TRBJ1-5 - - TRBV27 CASSLRDNQPQHF TGTGCCAGCAGTTTACGAGATAATCAGCCCCAGCATTTT